The 24 T cell receptor beta chains listed next were all sequenced from one sample in a study of post-analysis software for immune sequencing data (dated by TCRdb to between 2015 and 2016). Results the study describes overall, beyond this receptor: Significantly higher frequencies in patients than in controls were found for about 5 TRBV segments, including TRBV5-6, TRBV5-1 and TRBV20-1.

Library creation used PCR. Sequenced using an Illumina HiSeq 2500. To reduce PCR and sequencing biases, unique molecular identifiers were incorporated into the TCR beta cDNA libraries. TCRdb reprocessed the public reads (quality trimming at Q25 with fastp, clone calling with MiXCR) and kept in-frame beta chains. Identical CDR3 proteins give one entry, which carries the most common genes and DNA. Within this sample are some 890,000 distinct CDR3 sequences, with about 57% of them counted one time only. Over 4% of the sample is in the top ten clones. These TCRs' antigens remain unknown. Specimen: blood. The receptors here all came from a girl aged 10-17 years with multiple sclerosis.

The chain combines TRBV3-1 with TRBJ1-1; D is ambiguous. V was shortened by 4 bases and J by 0 bases, with 12 bases between the two germline ends. CDR3 size: 15 residues. Germline CDR1 and CDR2: LGHDT and YNNKEL (reference sequence). The CDR3 here is CASSPYPGVNTEAFF. For the CDR3, the DNA is TGTGCCAGCAGCCCCTATCCGGGCGTGAACACTGAAGCTTTCTTT.

This clonotype was observed a single time. The chain has TRBV7-6 and TRBJ2-5, with 10 positions matching TRBD2. V dropped 5 bases and J dropped 11; count of bases not matched to a gene: 14. The CDR3 sequence is 15 residues long. Germline loops: CDR1 SGHVS, CDR2 FNYEAQ. In DNA, the CDR3 is TGTGCCAGCAGCGCCGGGACTAGCGCTTACAATGAGCAGTACTTC. This gives the protein CASSAGTSAYNEQYF.

V and J are TRBV7-9 and TRBJ2-7; possible D gene TRBD2, 6 bases. V was pared by 5 bases and J by 2 bases, with 10 bases between. The CDR3 length is 13 residues. CDR1 SEHNR and CDR2 FQNEAQ come from the germline V gene (reference sequence). In DNA, the CDR3 is TGTGCCAGCAGCCCTAGCGAGACCTACGAGCAGTACTTC. Translating it yields CASSPSETYEQYF.

The chain employs TRBV29-1 and TRBJ2-1; 13 bases align to TRBD2. The CDR3 loop spans 15 amino acids. V trimming: 6 bases; J trimming: 7 bases; junction bases outside the gene matches: 9. From germline, CDR1 is SQVTM and CDR2 ANQGSEA. CDR3 residues: CSVDTSGRAGNEQFF. The CDR3 DNA follows: TGCAGCGTAGACACTAGCGGGAGGGCGGGAAATGAGCAGTTCTTC.

This chain links TRBV10-1 with TRBJ1-2; D gene unclear. CDR1 is WNHNN, CDR2 SYGVQD, per germline (reference sequence). The CDR3 covers 13 residues. Trimming removed 6 bases from V and 1 base from J, with 9 bases in between. The CDR3 sequence: CASSEGLNYGYTF. Here the CDR3 DNA reads TGCGCCAGCAGCGAGGGCCTTAACTATGGCTACACCTTC.

This chain uses TRBV7-8 with TRBJ2-6; a possible D gene is TRBD1 (5 bases). The CDR3 totals 20 residues. V was shortened by 1 base and J by 0 bases, with 19 bases between the two germline ends. CDR1 and CDR2 (germline): SGHVS, FQNEAQ. The CDR3 is CASSLGLRVDSRSGANVLTF. The CDR3 coding sequence is TGTGCCAGCAGCTTAGGCCTCAGGGTGGATTCTCGCTCTGGGGCCAACGTCCTGACTTTC.

The chain joins TRBV12-3 or TRBV12-4 to TRBJ2-4; 8 bases line up with TRBD1. V lost 5 bases to trimming and J lost 13 bases; unmatched junction nucleotides: 4. The CDR3 runs 11 residues. The CDR3 DNA follows: TGTGCCAGCAGTACGAGGACAGGGCAGTACTTC. Translated, it gives CASSTRTGQYF.

This clonotype turned up a few times. The chain has TRBV12-3 or TRBV12-4 and TRBJ1-2; TRBD1 is a possible D gene (6 bases). The V end lost 6 bases, the J end lost 4 bases, and 12 bases lay between the germline ends. The CDR3 is 13 residues long. The chain's CDR3 is CASSRQVFYGYTF. Written as DNA, the CDR3 is TGTGCCAGCAGCCGACAGGTATTCTATGGCTACACCTTC.

V gene TRBV29-1 combines with J gene TRBJ1-2; D is possibly TRBD1 (6 bases). The length of the CDR3 is 13 residues. The ends were cut back, 7 bases at V and 3 bases at J, with 15 bases in the middle. Germline CDR1 SQVTM, CDR2 ANQGSEA. The CDR3 DNA reads TGCAGCGCCGACGGGGGGCTTCACTATGGCTACACCTTC. Translated, it gives CSADGGLHYGYTF.

The J gene is TRBJ1-6, the V gene TRBV19; D may be TRBD1 (5 bases). Trimming removed 7 bases at V and 6 bases at J, with 13 bases between. The length of the CDR3 is 14 residues. Germline assignment: CDR1 LNHDA and CDR2 SQIVND (reference sequence). CDR3 sequence reads: CASTPGLPNSPLHF. In nucleotides, the CDR3 is TGTGCCAGTACCCCAGGGTTACCTAATTCACCCCTCCACTTT.

The chain links TRBV10-1 to TRBJ2-1, with a tentative D call TRBD1 (6 bases). Trimming removed 4 bases from V and 8 bases from J, with 12 bases in between. The CDR3 is made up of 13 amino acids. Germline V lookup: CDR1 WNHNN, CDR2 SYGVQD (reference sequence). The CDR3 nucleotides read TGCGCCAGCAGTGTGTCTGGGGGCGATGAGCAGTTCTTC. It encodes CASSVSGGDEQFF.

CDR3 sequence (DNA): TGCGCCAGCAGCTTGAACTTCCAAGAGACCCAGTACTTC. Residues: CASSLNFQETQYF. This sequence joins TRBV5-1 and TRBJ2-5; D is ambiguous. The CDR3 loop spans 13 amino acids. The germline CDR1 and CDR2 sequences are SGHRS and YFSETQ. The ends were cut back, 1 base at V and 1 base at J, with 5 bases in the middle.

The chain combines TRBV20-1 with TRBJ1-2; 8 bases map to TRBD1. The CDR3 has 13 amino acids. J was trimmed by 1 base and V by 5 bases; bases with no gene match: 3. Germline lookup yields CDR1 DFQATT and CDR2 SNEGSKA (reference sequence). The CDR3 nucleotides read TGCAGTGCTGGGACAGGCCTTAACTATGGCTACACCTTC. Translating it yields CSAGTGLNYGYTF.

This clonotype was counted at least ten times. The chain employs TRBV29-1 and TRBJ1-2; no reliable D call. This CDR3 spans 11 amino acids. Trimming stripped 7 bases from V and 4 bases from J, with 10 bases between. The germline V gene has CDR1 SQVTM and CDR2 ANQGSEA. The CDR3 bases are TGCAGCGCCGCCGACGGCTATGGCTACACCTTC. It encodes CSAADGYGYTF.

Here the CDR3 reads CASSVQGEETQYF. CDR3 DNA sequence: TGTGCCAGCAGCGTACAGGGGGAAGAGACCCAGTACTTC. This chain links TRBV9 with TRBJ2-5; 7 nucleotides match TRBD1. Looked up from germline, CDR1 is SGDLS and CDR2 is YYNGEE. V lost 1 base, J lost 3 bases, and 0 bases stayed unmatched. This CDR3 is 13 amino acids long.

This clonotype was counted between two and nine times. The chain employs TRBV5-8 and TRBJ2-2; 10 bases agree with TRBD1. Germline-derived CDR1 and CDR2 are SGHTS and YDEGEE. V trimming: 4 bases; J trimming: 6 bases; junction bases outside the gene matches: 6. There are 15 residues in the CDR3. The CDR3 region has the DNA TGTGCCAGCAGCCGGGACAGGGGAGAAGCCGGGGAGCTGTTTTTT. Translated, it gives CASSRDRGEAGELFF.

The chain combines TRBV20-1 with TRBJ2-1; 13 positions agree with TRBD2. Germline V gene sequence: CDR1 DFQATT, CDR2 SNEGSKA (reference sequence). V gave up 6 bases and J gave up 6 bases; unmatched junction bases: 2. CDR3 length: 13 amino acids. CDR3 loop: CSARTSGGNEQFF. CDR3 nucleotide sequence: TGCAGTGCCCGGACTAGCGGGGGCAATGAGCAGTTCTTC.

The chain uses TRBV7-9 and TRBJ1-6; D might be TRBD1 (5 bases). V lost 2 bases to trimming and J lost 8 bases, with 10 bases between them. Germline assignment: CDR1 SEHNR and CDR2 FQNEAQ (reference sequence). The length of the CDR3 is 14 residues. CDR3 bases: TGTGCCAGCAGCTTACGGGGGATAGATTCACCCCTCCACTTT. Amino acid sequence: CASSLRGIDSPLHF.

The V gene is TRBV29-1, the J gene TRBJ2-6; TRBD1 agrees at 7 bases. Germline V gene sequence: CDR1 SQVTM, CDR2 ANQGSEA. The CDR3 consists of 17 residues. The V gene end was trimmed by 6 bases and the J gene end by 2 bases; junction bases not matched to a gene: 13. CDR3 DNA: TGCAGCGTCCGGGACAGTTTCCCACTCGCTGGGGCCAACGTCCTGACTTTC. Translating it yields CSVRDSFPLAGANVLTF.

The chain uses TRBV5-1 and TRBJ2-7; TRBD2 might be the D (6 bases). Between the trimmed V and J ends, which lost 7 bases and 6 bases, there was a span of 20 bases. There are 14 residues in the CDR3. Germline V gene lookup returns CDR1 SGHRS and CDR2 YFSETQ. The CDR3 spells CASERGGTSGEQYF. CDR3 bases: TGCGCCAGCGAAAGGGGCGGGACGTCTGGCGAGCAGTACTTC.

Notes on this clonotype: At one end, the junction sequence differs from germline, possibly due to a read error. The V call is TRBV27, the J call TRBJ2-3, with 11 bases lining up with TRBD1. Germline V gene sequence: CDR1 MNHEY, CDR2 SMNVEV (reference sequence). The CDR3 has 17 residues. The CDR3 is CASSPDRGLKSTDTQYF. The DNA for the CDR3 is TGTGCCAGCAGCCCGGACAGGGGGCTAAAAAGCACCGATACGCAGTATTTT.

The chain joins TRBV6-1 to TRBJ1-2, with D perhaps TRBD1 (5 bases). V was cut by 6 bases and J by 6 bases, with 20 bases left in between. The CDR3 loop spans 15 amino acids. CDR1 MNHNS and CDR2 SASEGT come from the germline V gene. The CDR3 region is CASRSGWGGMDGYTF. The DNA for the CDR3 is TGTGCCAGCAGGTCTGGGTGGGGGGGAATGGATGGCTACACCTTC.

This clonotype has just a few counts. The V call is TRBV29-1, the J call TRBJ2-5, with 12 bases that match TRBD1. This CDR3 comprises 12 residues. Germline V gene data show CDR1 as SQVTM and CDR2 as ANQGSEA. V lost 7 bases to trimming and J lost 7 bases; unmatched junction nucleotides: 4. CDR3 coding DNA: TGCAGCGCTCCGGGACAGGGGGCGACCCAGTACTTC. This translates into CSAPGQGATQYF.

The rearrangement links TRBV20-1 to TRBJ2-1; D tentatively fits TRBD1 or TRBD2 (5 bases each). This CDR3 contains 12 residues. The V end was cut by 5 bases, the J end by 4 bases, with 9 bases between. Germline V CDR1 and CDR2: DFQATT, SNEGSKA (reference sequence). The CDR3 is CSAGGRYNEQFF. The CDR3 region has the DNA TGCAGTGCTGGGGGACGGTACAATGAGCAGTTCTTC.